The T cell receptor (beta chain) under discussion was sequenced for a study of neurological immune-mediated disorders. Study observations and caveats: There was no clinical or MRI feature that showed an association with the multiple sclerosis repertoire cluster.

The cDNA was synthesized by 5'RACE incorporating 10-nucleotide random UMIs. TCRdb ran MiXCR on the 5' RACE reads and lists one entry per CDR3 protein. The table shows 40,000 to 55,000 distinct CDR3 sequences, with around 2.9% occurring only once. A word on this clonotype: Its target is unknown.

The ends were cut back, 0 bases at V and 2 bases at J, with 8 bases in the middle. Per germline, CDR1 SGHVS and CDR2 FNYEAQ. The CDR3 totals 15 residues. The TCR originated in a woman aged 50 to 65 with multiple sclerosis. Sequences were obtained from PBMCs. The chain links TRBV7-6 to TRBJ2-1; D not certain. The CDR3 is CASSLADRTYNEQFF. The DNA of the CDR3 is TGTGCCAGCAGCTTAGCAGACCGGACCTACAATGAGCAGTTCTTC.